This T cell receptor (beta chain) came from a study of OX40 agonist ivuxolimab in advanced cancers. The overall study: The patients received ivuxolimab by intravenous route every 2 weeks at 0.01 to 10 mg/kg.

General study results and limits: Clones of CD4+ and CD8+ blood T cells grew by week 6 at doses of 0.1 to 3.0 mg/kg. Clonal expansion was among the lowest in partial responders at 0.1-3.0 mg/kg, especially CD8+.

Concerning this clone: Its matching antigen is unknown.

Looked up from germline, CDR1 is SGDLS and CDR2 is YYNGEE. The V and J ends lost 1 base and 0 bases respectively, with 8 bases between them. The CDR3 is made up of 14 amino acids. Only in-frame clones appear in the TCRdb table, and some are missing; sequencing was by immunoSEQ multiplex PCR. This repertoire shows about 70,000 clones, approximately 89% found once; its top ten account for over 9.5%. The source of this sequence is an adult with an advanced solid tumor such as melanoma, head and neck, liver or kidney cancer. Sequencing used CD4+ or CD8+ T cells sorted from blood, obtained in a trial of the OX40 agonist ivuxolimab. The V call is TRBV9, the J call TRBJ2-7; tentative D call: TRBD2 (5 bases). CDR3 in amino acids: CASSVTGNSYEQYF. CDR3 DNA: TGTGCCAGCAGCGTAACGGGGAACTCCTACGAGCAGTACTTC.